These 19 T cell receptor beta chains were all obtained from the same sample, sequenced in a study of cytomegalovirus exposure and HLA in healthy donors. The table came from immunoSEQ multiplex PCR; TCRdb's copy has only in-frame clones and leaves some out. The profile shows about 120,000 clones, approximately 88% of them singletons. Sequencing was carried out using PBMCs. These receptors all stem from a young woman in good health and CMV-seropositive.

The rearrangement links TRBV7-2 to TRBJ2-2; 11 positions agree with TRBD1. This CDR3 region has 16 residues. The germline CDR1 and CDR2 sequences are SGHTA and FQGNSA. V lost 4 bases to trimming and J lost 6 bases; unmatched junction nucleotides: 7. The CDR3 nucleotides are TGTGCCAGCAGCTCCCAAGGGACAGGGGGACCCGGGGAGCTGTTTTTT. Translated: CASSSQGTGGPGELFF.

J is TRBJ1-2 and V is TRBV6-1; D is uncertain. Germline V lookup: CDR1 MNHNS, CDR2 SASEGT. The CDR3 length is 12 residues. Trimming removed 5 bases at V and 6 bases at J, with 10 bases between. CDR3 in amino acids: CASSRTQNGYTF. Written as DNA, the CDR3 is TGTGCCAGCAGTAGAACACAGAATGGCTACACCTTC.

V is TRBV5-1 and J is TRBJ1-1, with unresolved D. V was cut by 4 bases and J by 4 bases, with 11 bases left in between. In germline, CDR1 is SGHRS, CDR2 YFSETQ. The CDR3 runs 13 residues. The CDR3 region has the DNA TGCGCCAGCAGCCCAGGAGGCCCCACTGAAGCTTTCTTT. The encoded protein is CASSPGGPTEAFF.

V gene TRBV2 combines with J gene TRBJ2-7; D might be TRBD2 (6 bases). Trimming stripped 8 bases from V and 3 bases from J, with 23 bases between. This CDR3 is 16 amino acids long. Germline CDR1 SNHLY, CDR2 FYNNEI. The CDR3 region has the DNA TGTGCCAGCTGGAGGGGTCGAGGACACCAGAACTACGAGCAGTACTTC. Amino acids: CASWRGRGHQNYEQYF. Drawing the rest from reference TRBV2 and TRBJ2-7, the complete variable domain is EPEVTQTPSHQVTQMGQEVILRCVPISNHLYFYWYRQILGQKVEFLVSFYNNEISEKSEIFDDQFSVERPDGSNFTLKIRSTKLEDSAMYFCASWRGRGHQNYEQYFGPGTRLTVT.

The chain couples TRBV29-1 to TRBJ2-1, with D unclear. V dropped 3 bases and J dropped 9 bases, with 6 bases sitting between them. Per germline, CDR1 SQVTM and CDR2 ANQGSEA. The CDR3 totals 10 residues. The CDR3 loop reads CSVEIVEQFF. CDR3 DNA: TGCAGCGTTGAGATAGTTGAGCAGTTCTTC.

The chain is built from TRBV11-2 and TRBJ2-7; 7 positions match TRBD1. V shed 5 bases, J shed 3 bases, and the junction held 7 bases outside the gene matches. Germline values: CDR1 SGHAT, CDR2 FQNNGV. This CDR3 has 14 amino acids. As DNA, the CDR3 is TGTGCCAGCAGCGGTCTGACAGGGATCTACGAGCAGTACTTC. It encodes CASSGLTGIYEQYF.

V is TRBV9 and J is TRBJ1-5; the D gene is possibly TRBD1 (6 bases). Germline V lookup: CDR1 SGDLS, CDR2 YYNGEE. The CDR3 covers 16 residues. V was shortened by 1 base and J by 4 bases, with 15 bases between the two germline ends. CDR3 coding DNA: TGTGCCAGCAGCGTAATCAGGGGCGAGTCGAATCAGCCCCAGCATTTT. Amino acids: CASSVIRGESNQPQHF.

The rearrangement links TRBV10-3 to TRBJ2-1; TRBD1 aligns across 7 bases. The CDR3 spans 19 residues. The germline V gene encodes CDR1 ENHRY and CDR2 SYGVKD. The V segment lost 3 bases and the J segment 0 bases; nucleotides outside the gene matches: 14. Here the CDR3 reads CAISDSIKGQISSYNEQFF. The CDR3 DNA sequence: TGTGCCATCAGTGATTCTATTAAGGGACAGATAAGCTCCTACAATGAGCAGTTCTTC.

The chain has TRBV9 and TRBJ1-1; perhaps TRBD1 as D (6 bases). Germline V CDR1 and CDR2: SGDLS, YYNGEE. This CDR3 spans 15 amino acids. V gave up 5 bases and J gave up 4 bases, with 18 bases separating them. The CDR3 coding sequence is TGTGCCAGCAGTGCCGGCCAGGGGTCGTTCACTGAAGCTTTCTTT. This codes for CASSAGQGSFTEAFF.

V is TRBV5-1 and J is TRBJ2-7; D possibly corresponds to TRBD1 (5 bases). With 3 bases removed from V and 1 base from J, the gap between germline ends came to 14 bases. From germline, CDR1 is SGHRS and CDR2 YFSETQ. This CDR3 region has 15 residues. This chain's CDR3 is CASSSSGSPSYEQYF. In DNA form, the CDR3 reads TGCGCCAGCAGCTCCTCAGGGTCCCCTTCCTACGAGCAGTACTTC.

The V gene is TRBV30, the J gene TRBJ2-6, with unresolved D. This CDR3 has 13 residues. CDR1 GTSNPN and CDR2 SVGIG come from the germline V gene (reference sequence). V was cut by 4 bases and J by 0 bases, with 4 bases left in between. The CDR3 sequence: CAWTHSGANVLTF. The CDR3, as DNA: TGTGCCTGGACCCACTCTGGGGCCAACGTCCTGACTTTC. Together with reference TRBV30 and TRBJ2-6, the CDR3 gives the full variable domain: SQTIHQWPATLVQPVGSPLSLECTVEGTSNPNLYWYRQAAGRGLQLLFYSVGIGQISSEVPQNLSASRPQDRQFILSSKKLLLSDSGFYLCAWTHSGANVLTFGAGSRLTVL.

The chain is built from TRBV11-2 and TRBJ1-6, with 8 bases matching TRBD1. This CDR3 contains 17 residues. In germline, CDR1 is SGHAT, CDR2 FQNNGV. V shed 1 base and J 14 bases; nucleotides not matched to a gene: 16. The CDR3 sequence: CASSLASGGAGGVTLHF. The CDR3 region has the DNA TGTGCCAGCAGCTTAGCGTCAGGGGGCGCAGGGGGTGTTACCCTCCACTTT. Full variable domain (outside the CDR3, taken from reference TRBV11-2 and TRBJ1-6): EAGVAQSPRYKIIEKRQSVAFWCNPISGHATLYWYQQILGQGPKLLIQFQNNGVVDDSQLPKDRFSAERLKGVDSTLKIQPAKLEDSAVYLCASSLASGGAGGVTLHFGNGTRLTVT.

The genes are TRBV28 and TRBJ2-6; TRBD1 agrees at 7 bases. The CDR3 has 15 residues. Germline V gene lookup returns CDR1 MDHEN and CDR2 SYDVKM. V trimming: 6 bases; J trimming: 0 bases; junction bases outside the gene matches: 2. The DNA for the CDR3 is TGTGCCAGCAGAGGACAGGCCTCTGGGGCCAACGTCCTGACTTTC. This encodes CASRGQASGANVLTF.

This clone was seen a handful of times. V gene TRBV12-2 combines with J gene TRBJ2-7; TRBD2 was called by the table and not checked on the DNA. TRBV12-2 is an annotated pseudogene. The CDR3 spans 13 residues. The CDR3 DNA reads as TGTGCAACTTTTACGTGCGGTTCCTACGAGCAGTACTTC. Translating it yields CATFTCGSYEQYF.

The chain recombines TRBV2 with TRBJ2-7, with 7 nucleotides matching TRBD1. CDR1 and CDR2 from the germline V gene are SNHLY and FYNNEI. The CDR3 length is 13 residues. V shed 6 bases and J 3 bases; nucleotides not matched to a gene: 5. The DNA for the CDR3 is TGTGCCAGCAGCTGGACAGGTTTCTACGAGCAGTACTTC. Its translation is CASSWTGFYEQYF.

The V and J genes are TRBV4-3 and TRBJ1-5; D possibly corresponds to TRBD1 (5 bases). The CDR3 is 17 residues long. The germline V gene encodes CDR1 LGHNA and CDR2 YSLEER. Trimming took off 0 bases at V and 7 bases at J, with 19 bases between the two ends. The CDR3 spells CASSQDQGQGGSQPQHF. DNA for the CDR3: TGCGCCAGCAGCCAAGATCAGGGCCAGGGTGGGTCGCAGCCCCAGCATTTT.

This clone was observed once. The V call is TRBV5-4, the J call TRBJ2-1; the D gene is possibly TRBD2 (6 bases). Trimming left V 3 bases short and J 5 bases short, with 12 bases between. The CDR3 consists of 14 residues. CDR1 is SGHNT and CDR2 is YYREEE in the germline V gene (reference sequence). CDR3 nucleotide sequence: TGTGCCAGCAGCTCCGGGACTGGGAACAATGAGCAGTTCTTC. This gives the protein CASSSGTGNNEQFF.

The rearrangement uses TRBV18 and TRBJ1-1; D is possibly TRBD1 (6 bases). This CDR3 is 16 amino acids long. V was cut by 3 bases and J by 4 bases, with 18 bases left in between. CDR1 and CDR2 from the germline V gene are KGHSH and LQKENI. The CDR3: CASSPRDVQGGTEAFF. CDR3 nucleotides: TGTGCCAGCTCACCCCGGGACGTACAAGGGGGCACTGAAGCTTTCTTT.

V and J are TRBV7-6 and TRBJ1-3, with TRBD1 matching 8 bases. Trimming took 2 bases from V and 4 from J; bases not matched to a gene: 10. The CDR3 has 17 amino acids. Germline CDR1 reads SGHVS; CDR2 reads FNYEAQ. CDR3 in amino acids: CASSLISGRGLGNTIYF. CDR3 DNA sequence: TGTGCCAGCAGCTTAATCTCGGGCAGGGGGCTCGGAAACACCATATATTTT.